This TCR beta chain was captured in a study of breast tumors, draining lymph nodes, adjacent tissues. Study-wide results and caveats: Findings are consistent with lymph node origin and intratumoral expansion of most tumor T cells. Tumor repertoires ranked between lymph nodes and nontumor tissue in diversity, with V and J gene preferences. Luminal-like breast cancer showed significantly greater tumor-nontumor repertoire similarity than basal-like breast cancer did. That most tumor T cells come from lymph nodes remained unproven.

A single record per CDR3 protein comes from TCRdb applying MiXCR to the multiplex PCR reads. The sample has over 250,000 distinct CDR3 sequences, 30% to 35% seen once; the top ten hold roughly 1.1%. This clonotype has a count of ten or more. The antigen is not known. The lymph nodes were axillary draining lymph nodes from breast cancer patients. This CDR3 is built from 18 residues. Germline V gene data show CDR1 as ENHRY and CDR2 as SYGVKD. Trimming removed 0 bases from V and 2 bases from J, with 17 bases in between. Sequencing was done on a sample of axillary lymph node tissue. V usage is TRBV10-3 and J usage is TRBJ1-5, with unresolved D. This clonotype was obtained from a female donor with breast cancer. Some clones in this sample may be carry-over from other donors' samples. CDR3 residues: CAISESPLGRPGNQPQHF. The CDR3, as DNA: TGTGCCATCAGTGAGTCCCCGCTGGGGAGGCCGGGCAATCAGCCCCAGCATTTT.